This entry is about one T cell receptor (beta chain). This sample is drawn from a study of blood T cell repertoires in COVID-19. Study-level background: Sources were T cells, B-cell-depleted T cells, or PBMCs; the material itself was cDNA or gDNA.

As processed by the authors: Nucleated cell number was recorded as an estimate derived from reference gene primer amplification. Using immunoSEQ multiplex PCR, the repertoire was profiled, and TCRdb retains in-frame clones only, with some absent. Clone size and V and J calls were adopted from that table, with D and trimming inferred from the DNA. This table holds over 250,000 clones, around 90% found once. The germline gives CDR1 SEHNR, CDR2 FQNEAQ (reference sequence). The V gene end was trimmed by 5 bases and the J gene end by 0 bases; junction bases not matched to a gene: 9. CDR3 length: 16 amino acids.

This receptor was identified in a woman in her thirties with acute or convalescent COVID-19. The sample consisted of peripheral blood. The chain is built from TRBV7-9 and TRBJ1-1; 7 nucleotides agree with TRBD1. This chain's CDR3 is CASSPDRVQMNTEAFF. CDR3 in DNA: TGTGCCAGCAGCCCAGACAGGGTCCAAATGAACACTGAAGCTTTCTTT. The entire variable domain, with the rest obtained from reference TRBV7-9 and TRBJ1-1, is as follows: DTGVSQNPRHKITKRGQNVTFRCDPISEHNRLYWYRQTLGQGPEFLTYFQNEAQLEKSRLLSDRFSAERPKGSFSTLEIQRTEQGDSAMYLCASSPDRVQMNTEAFFGQGTRLTVV.